The T cell receptor beta chain described here comes from a study of Ad26.COV2.S vaccination and SARS-CoV-2 variants. There are 11 residues in the CDR3. Trimming shortened V by 5 bases and J by 4 bases, and 5 bases separated the two germline ends. Indicated treatment: about 20 received Ad26.COV2.S at low or high dose, single or two shots; about five received placebo; per-sample allocation not given. Sample collection was performed on day 63 after the first vaccine or placebo injection. Here immunoSEQ multiplex PCR was the method, and the copy in TCRdb shows in-frame clones only, minus some. The sample has some 300,000 clones, around 83% seen once.

V is TRBV12-3 or TRBV12-4 and J is TRBJ1-1; D is unclear. This receptor was obtained from a person aged 18-65 years who received the Ad26.COV2.S COVID-19 vaccine or a placebo. The sample in question was peripheral blood, obtained in a trial of Ad26.COV2.S vaccine versus placebo. The CDR3 nucleotides are TGTGCCAGCAGTCTTGCCACTGAAGCTTTCTTT. Residues: CASSLATEAFF.